This TCR beta chain comes out of a study of T cells in Graves' hyperthyroidism and ophthalmopathy (dated by TCRdb to between 2018 and 2021). Broadly, across the study: Peripheral blood samples were taken at initial diagnosis, before any treatment was given. To identify TCR V-J signatures that set the groups apart, the researchers used a discovery cohort of approximately 98 patients, made up of fewer than 50 with Graves' ophthalmopathy and around 58 with stable Graves' hyperthyroidism. Whether ophthalmopathy could be predicted prospectively was tested in an independent validation cohort made up of fewer than 20 hyperthyroidism patients plus 17 patients who later progressed to ophthalmopathy. The 80 to 100 discovery patients were randomly divided into training and test sets at a 7:3 ratio. In about six Graves' hyperthyroidism patients, the study also compared T-cell repertoires from thyroid tissue with T-cell repertoires from blood. After sampling, hyperthyroidism patients received methimazole starting at 30 mg daily, and ophthalmopathy patients received high-dose intravenous methylprednisolone. The paper describes TCR Vbeta CDR3 sequencing of around 140 peripheral blood samples, made up of roughly 40 ophthalmopathy patients, 70 to 75 hyperthyroidism patients and about 17 progressor patients.

A patient counted as having stable Graves' hyperthyroidism if no progression to ophthalmopathy occurred over 18 months of follow-up. Hyperthyroidism patients were aged 18 to 65 years and newly diagnosed, with disease duration of less than 2 months. Patients with uncontrolled infections, other autoimmune diseases, pregnancy or lactation were excluded. Diagnoses were based on clinical symptoms, serum thyroxine and TRAb, thyroid ultrasound and orbital computed tomography. PBMCs were separated from over 9 ml of fresh peripheral blood using Ficoll-Paque density gradient centrifugation. Total RNA was extracted using Trizol reagent, and RNA quality was assessed on an Agilent 2100 Bioanalyzer. Worth noting for this clonotype: The target of this receptor is not known. Within one base of it there is no much larger clone, and no base qualities were kept.

Here is what the overall study found, with its caveats: Most expanded thyroid clonotypes (frequency above 0.001) were also found in blood, which suggests that blood repertoires may mirror thyroid immune responses. In validation, progression to ophthalmopathy was predicted by the model with around 70% sensitivity and roughly 76% specificity, a median of roughly 6 months before onset. A 13 V-J signature model separated ophthalmopathy from stable hyperthyroidism, with approximately 87% sensitivity and roughly 82% specificity in cross-validation and 80%/75% in testing. Sample size was not statistically predetermined, and blinding of investigators to group allocation was not performed.

The V end gives up 0 bases and the J end 3 bases, leaving 3 bases in the junction not matched to a gene. From the cysteine through the phenylalanine, the CDR3 covers 15 amino acids. The CDR3 DNA has 45 bases and is translated from base 1. The germline V gene gives CDR1 as MNHNS and CDR2 as SASEGT. The TCR beta CDR3 regions were amplified from RNA transcripts. A first-round RT-PCR of the TCR CDR3 used the HTBI primer set with the Qiagen OneStep RT-PCR kit. A second multiplex PCR round built the libraries, followed by size selection and purification. The libraries were sequenced on an Illumina HiSeq2000 using paired-end 100 bp reads. In the paper's pipeline: Raw data were processed with SOAPnuke, discarding reads with adapters, uncalled bases, mean Phred below 15, or no exact constant-primer or identifier match. High-quality paired reads were merged using COPE v1.2.5, and each unique nucleotide sequence was defined as a clonotype. Clonotypes were aligned to IMGT TRBV, TRBD and TRBJ reference segments using MiTCR v1.1. Analysis was restricted to V-J combinations with a frequency above 0.0001, which covered about 99% of repertoires. The TCS score was defined as F50 (clonal expansion) divided by E x V (chaos), with BLOSUM62-based TCRdist calculated between CDR3 peptides within each V-J. Welch's t-statistics and random forest reduced several hundred V-J features to roughly 13, which were used in a naive Bayes classifier (R e1071). Using fastp trimming at Q25 and MiXCR clonotype assembly, TCRdb reanalyzed the public sequencing data and kept in-frame beta chains. Rows are unified per CDR3 protein, each entry keeping the most common DNA and genes. The V and J calls come from TCRdb's annotation, not from the publication. For this sample there are 600,000 to 650,000 distinct CDR3 sequences; about 16% appear just once. The ten largest make up 3.5% to 4% of the sample.

The chain links TRBV6-1 with TRBJ2-7; TRBD1 agrees with 9 junctional bases. Input material: blood. The TCR comes from a woman younger than 45 with Graves' hyperthyroidism. The DNA sequence is TGTGCCAGCAGTGAAGCAGGGACAGGGTTCTACGAGCAGTACTTC. Translated, it reads CASSEAGTGFYEQYF.